These T cell receptor beta chains were read from a single sample in a study of somatic mutations in cytotoxic T cells in rheumatoid arthritis. The assay was immunoSEQ multiplex PCR, and TCRdb's table has in-frame clones only and misses some. The table records about 25,000 clones, 82% of them present only once. The sequenced sample consisted of CD8+ T cells sorted from blood. These receptors were obtained from a man aged 45-60 years in good health. The CDR3 runs from the conserved cysteine through the conserved F or W. D genes are given only for firm matches. A clone size is listed for some rows: how often the clone was seen (once, few, many), or a class if it is expanded.

TRBV2,NA,TRBJ2-2,NA,TGTGCCAGCAGTGAGCCGGGGGCAGTTGGGGAGCTGTTTTTT,CASSEPGAVGELFF
TRBV11-2,TRBD1,TRBJ2-7,NA,TGTGCCAGCAGCTTCGGGACAGGGAGTTACGAGCAGTACTTC,CASSFGTGSYEQYF
TRBV6-1,TRBD2,TRBJ2-7,NA,TGTGCCAGCAGTGATTGGTGGGGACTAGCGCCCGAGCAGTACTTC,CASSDWWGLAPEQYF
TRBV6-6,NA,TRBJ2-7,NA,TGTGCCAGCAGTCCCCTGCTGACAGTGGAATCCGAGCAGTACTTC,CASSPLLTVESEQYF
TRBV2,NA,TRBJ2-2,NA,TGTGCCAGCCTCTTCCAGGGGGGGGTCACCGGGGAGCTGTTTTTT,CASLFQGGVTGELFF
TRBV7-9,TRBD2,TRBJ2-7,NA,TGTGCCAGCAGCTTAAGGACTAGCGGCAGCTCCTACGAGCAGTACTTC,CASSLRTSGSSYEQYF
TRBV10-3,TRBD2,TRBJ2-2,NA,TGTGCCATCAGGATACCGACTAGCGTGAACACCGGGGAGCTGTTTTTT,CAIRIPTSVNTGELFF
TRBV7-8,TRBD1,TRBJ2-7,NA,TGTGCCAGCAGCTTAGTCGGACAGGGCTACGAGCAGTACTTC,CASSLVGQGYEQYF
TRBV6-1,NA,TRBJ1-5,NA,TGTGCCAGCAGTGAAAAGTACTCCGGGGGAAGCGGCAATCAGCCCCAGCATTTT,CASSEKYSGGSGNQPQHF
TRBV11-3,TRBD2,TRBJ2-1,NA,TGTGCCAGCAGCCCCTGGTCTAGCGGGGACAATGAGCAGTTCTTC,CASSPWSSGDNEQFF
TRBV7-6,NA,TRBJ2-1,NA,TGTGCCAGCAGCTTAGAGGGGACGGGAGAGGGCAATGAGCAGTTCTTC,CASSLEGTGEGNEQFF
TRBV13,NA,TRBJ1-2,NA,TGTGCCAGCAGCTTAGGGCGGGGGAGCTATGGCTACACCTTC,CASSLGRGSYGYTF
TRBV7-6,NA,TRBJ2-7,NA,TGTGCCAGCAGCTTACGAGGGGCAGGGAGCTCCTACGAGCAGTACTTC,CASSLRGAGSSYEQYF
TRBV9,NA,TRBJ2-7,NA,TGTGCCAGCAGCCCCACTGGGACTTTAAACGCCTACGAGCAGTACTTC,CASSPTGTLNAYEQYF
TRBV4-1,TRBD1,TRBJ2-5,NA,TGCGCCAGCAAGCCACGGACAGGATACCAAGAGACCCAGTACTTC,CASKPRTGYQETQYF
TRBV4-1,NA,TRBJ2-3,NA,TGCGCCAGCAGCCAACTCACCGGGACTAGCACAGATACGCAGTATTTT,CASSQLTGTSTDTQYF
TRBV2,NA,TRBJ2-3,NA,TGTGGGAGGGCGACAGATACGCAGTATTTT,CGRATDTQYF
TRBV2,TRBD2,TRBJ2-7,NA,TGTGCCAGCAGGGCCGGGACTAGCGGGAGTTACGAGCAGTACTTC,CASRAGTSGSYEQYF
TRBV30,TRBD1,TRBJ1-6,NA,TGTGCCTGGAGTGCCGGACAGGACGGTGCTTCACCCCTCCACTTT,CAWSAGQDGASPLHF
TRBV6-1,TRBD1,TRBJ1-5,NA,TGTGCCAGCAGTGAAGGGGACAGCTATAGCAATCAGCCCCAGCATTTT,CASSEGDSYSNQPQHF
TRBV9,TRBD1,TRBJ2-7,NA,TGTGCCAGCAGCCCAACACCGGGACAGGCTTTCTACGAGCAGTACTTC,CASSPTPGQAFYEQYF
TRBV27,NA,TRBJ1-1,NA,TGTGCCAGCAGTTTATTAGGGGAACCGGCTTTCTTT,CASSLLGEPAFF
TRBV11-3,NA,TRBJ2-1,NA,TGTGCCAGCAGCTTATATGGGGAGAGCTCCTACAATGAGCAGTTCTTC,CASSLYGESSYNEQFF
TRBV10-1,TRBD1,TRBJ2-1,NA,TGCGCCAGCAGTGCGGTGAGGGGGCCAGCGTTCTTC,CASSAVRGPAFF
TRBV4-1,NA,TRBJ2-5,NA,TGCGCCAGCAGTCACACAGGGCTGGGGGAGACCCAGTACTTC,CASSHTGLGETQYF
TRBV7-6,TRBD1,TRBJ2-2,few,TGTGCCAGCAGCTTCTCCCGACAGGGAACCGGGGAGCTGTTTTTT,CASSFSRQGTGELFF
TRBV7-9,NA,TRBJ2-1,NA,TGTGCCAGCAGTGAACCGCCCGGGAATGAGCAGTTCTTC,CASSEPPGNEQFF
TRBV7-9,TRBD1,TRBJ2-4,NA,TGTGCCAGCAGCTTCCTAGGACAGGGAGCCAAAAACATTCAGTACTTC,CASSFLGQGAKNIQYF
TRBV11-3,NA,TRBJ1-2,NA,TGTGCCAGCAGCTTAAGGGGCTACGGCTACACCTTC,CASSLRGYGYTF
TRBV29-1,TRBD1,TRBJ2-3,NA,TGCAGCGTTGAAGATCCCGACTCACAGGGGTGGGATACGCAGTATTTT,CSVEDPDSQGWDTQYF
TRBV7-6,NA,TRBJ1-4,few,TGTGCCAGCAGCTTAAAACCCGGGAATGAAAAACTGTTTTTT,CASSLKPGNEKLFF
TRBV4-1,TRBD2,TRBJ2-1,NA,TGCGCCAGCAGCCACGGACTAGCGGTAACCAATGAGCAGTTCTTC,CASSHGLAVTNEQFF